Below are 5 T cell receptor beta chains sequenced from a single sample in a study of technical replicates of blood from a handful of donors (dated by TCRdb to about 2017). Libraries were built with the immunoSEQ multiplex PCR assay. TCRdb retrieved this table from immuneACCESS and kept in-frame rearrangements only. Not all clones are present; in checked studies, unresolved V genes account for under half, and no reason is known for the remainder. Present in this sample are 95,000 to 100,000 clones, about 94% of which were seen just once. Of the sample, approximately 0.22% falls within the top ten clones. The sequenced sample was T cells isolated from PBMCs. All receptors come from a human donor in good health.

The CDR3 region has the DNA TGCAGCGTTGAAGATGGTGGGACAGGGACCTCGGCTTTCTTT. Translating it yields CSVEDGGTGTSAFF. The chain carries TRBV29-1 and TRBJ1-1, with TRBD1 identical over 9 bases. This CDR3 is built from 14 residues. The germline V gene encodes CDR1 SQVTM and CDR2 ANQGSEA. With 0 bases clipped from V and 11 bases from J, the junction kept 10 bases outside the gene matches.

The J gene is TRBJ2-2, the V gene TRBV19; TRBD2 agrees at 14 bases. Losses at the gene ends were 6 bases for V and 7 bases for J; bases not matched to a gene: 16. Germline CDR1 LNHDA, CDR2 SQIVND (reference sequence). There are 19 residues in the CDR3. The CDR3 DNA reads TGTGCCAGTAGCCCCCCCACGGGACTAGCGGGAGTTAGTTTCGGGGAGCTGTTTTTT. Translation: CASSPPTGLAGVSFGELFF.

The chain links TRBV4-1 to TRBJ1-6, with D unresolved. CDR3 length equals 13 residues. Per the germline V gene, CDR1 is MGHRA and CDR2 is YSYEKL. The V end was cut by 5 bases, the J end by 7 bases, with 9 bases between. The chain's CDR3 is CASSLAPNSPLHF. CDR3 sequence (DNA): TGCGCCAGCAGCTTGGCCCCGAATTCACCCCTCCACTTT.

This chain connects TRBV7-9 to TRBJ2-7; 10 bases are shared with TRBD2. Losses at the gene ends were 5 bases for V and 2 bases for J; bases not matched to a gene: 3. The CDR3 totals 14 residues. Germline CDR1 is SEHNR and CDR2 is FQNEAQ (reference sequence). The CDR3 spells CASSVTSGAYEQYF. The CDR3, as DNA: TGTGCCAGCAGCGTTACTAGCGGGGCCTACGAGCAGTACTTC.

The CDR3 sequence is CAISELANEQFF. The CDR3 coding sequence is TGTGCCATCAGTGAACTAGCAAATGAGCAGTTCTTC. The genes are TRBV10-3 and TRBJ2-1; the D gene is possibly TRBD2 (6 bases). The CDR3 sequence is 12 residues long. Per the germline V gene, CDR1 is ENHRY and CDR2 is SYGVKD. The V end was cut by 3 bases, the J end by 7 bases, with 7 bases between.